This T cell receptor beta chain derives from a study of tumor-infiltrating lymphocytes in primary liver carcinoma (dated by TCRdb to the late 2010s). Looking at the study overall: Surgical resection was performed in China between late 2015 and early 2016 on about 5 patients with histopathologically diagnosed primary liver carcinoma. The five patients, three men and two women aged 30 to 69 years, had hepatocellular carcinoma (four) or combined HCC and intrahepatic cholangiocarcinoma (one). Tumors of the five patients were stage T1-T3 N0M0 with maximum diameters of roughly 4 to 11 cm. Samples yielded roughly 3.65 to 7.5 million productive TCRbeta reads; read depth did not differ significantly between tissue types. The study combined TCRbeta repertoire sequencing, expression microarrays and whole-exome sequencing across five regions of each liver tumor, with adjacent normal tissue and blood. A total of approximately 35 specimens from 5 patients, comprising some 25 tumor regions, 5 adjacent noncancerous liver tissues and 5 peripheral blood samples, were covered by TCRbeta repertoire sequencing. Technical replicate repertoires showed high reproducibility, with mean shared-clone rates around 0.9 and correlation coefficients above 0.95.

A constant-region primer and ProtoScript II reverse transcriptase were used to reverse-transcribe TCRbeta-specific cDNA from approximately 500 ng total RNA. TCRbeta libraries were built with three nested multiplex PCR rounds, a slightly modified ARM-PCR procedure. The first two PCR rounds used multiplex TRBV1-TRBV30 forward primers with a Cbeta reverse primer, each for about 10 cycles. Sample barcodes and Illumina adapters were attached in a final 25-cycle PCR using Deep VentR polymerase. Before sequencing, amplicons of 200-500 bp were gel-purified using a QIAquick gel extraction kit. The TCRbeta amplicons were sequenced with 250-bp paired-end reads on an Illumina HiSeq 2500. The paper's processing steps were these. To recover full CDR3 sequences, reads were quality-trimmed using Trimmomatic v0.33 and paired reads were then merged using FLASH v1.2.11. MiGEC v1.2.1b assigned V, D and J germline segments to the rearranged TCRbeta sequences. Clonotype statistics, along with Shannon-Wiener diversity indices, were calculated using VDJtools v1.0.0. Except for diversity analysis, only each sample's 250 most abundant clonotypes were used in subsequent analyses to reduce sampling bias. TCRdb ran its own pipeline on the public reads, namely fastp trimming at Q25 and MiXCR clone calling, and kept in-frame beta chains. Each CDR3 protein appears once, grouped with its most common genes and DNA. These V and J calls rely on TCRdb rather than the paper's analysis. Counted in this sample were 250,000 to 400,000 distinct CDR3 sequences; about 60% of them appeared once. About 9.4% of the sample is taken by the ten largest.

Blood RNA was extracted from unsorted whole blood with TRIzol reagent; germline DNA came from the DNeasy Blood & Tissue kit. At the time of sampling, the patients were treatment-naive and had chronic HBV infection. Before surgery, approximately 4 milliliters of peripheral blood were drawn into K2EDTA tubes. Study-wide conclusions, independent of this receptor: Because sequencing covered only the TCR beta chain and unpaired alpha chains were not captured, true repertoire diversity is likely underestimated. Since the samples were bulk and unsorted, there was no way to compare CD4+ and CD8+ T cell repertoires. The study included only five patients, and the authors note findings should be validated in a larger study. The top 250 clones accounted for a significantly greater share of the repertoire in tumors than in blood (p = 0.039). Repertoire overlap was found to be higher between tumor regions (mean approximately 35%) than between tumor-adjacent (around 17%) or tumor-blood (around 14%) pairs, consistent with antigen-driven expansion.

A remark on this clonotype: Its antigen is still unknown. No base-level quality is on record; no much larger clone is a single base apart.

According to the germline V gene, CDR1 reads SGHRS and CDR2 reads YFSETQ. V and J lose 0 bases and 3 bases, and a span of 10 bases separates them. Reading from cysteine to phenylalanine, the CDR3 counts 15 amino acids. The sequence is cut down to CDR3 DNA, 45 bases in frame from base 1. This chain is built from TRBV5-1 and TRBJ1-3, and the D gene may be TRBD1, 6 bases matching. The clonotype was recovered from a man aged 35 to 55 with primary liver carcinoma and hepatitis B virus infection. Source material: peripheral blood. The CDR3 reads CASSLGDTFGNTIYF. Here is the DNA: TGCGCCAGCAGCTTGGGGGACACTTTTGGAAACACCATATATTTT. Outside the CDR3, residues come from the reference TRBV5-1 and TRBJ1-3 proteins, so the full variable domain is: KAGVTQTPRYLIKTRGQQVTLSCSPISGHRSVSWYQQTPGQGLQFLFEYFSETQRNKGNFPGRFSGRQFSNSRSEMNVSTLELGDSALYLCASSLGDTFGNTIYFGEGSWLTVV.